The 19 T cell receptor beta chains listed next were all sequenced from one sample in a study of cytomegalovirus exposure and HLA in healthy donors. The primer mix had 60 Vbeta and 13 Jbeta primers. Some clones are missing from TCRdb's copy, which holds only in-frame ones; the method was immunoSEQ multiplex PCR. The sample lists roughly 200,000 clones, around 78% seen once, with under 2% in the top ten. The sample was PBMCs. Receptor source: a man aged 25 to 45 in good health and CMV-seronegative.

The V and J genes are TRBV2 and TRBJ2-3, with a possible D match to TRBD2 (6 bases). Germline V gene data show CDR1 as SNHLY and CDR2 as FYNNEI. Between the trimmed V and J ends, which lost 2 bases and 0 bases, there was a span of 12 bases. This CDR3 has 16 amino acids. CDR3 amino acids: CASSEYLASSTDTQYF. CDR3 DNA sequence: TGTGCCAGCAGTGAATATCTAGCGTCTAGCACAGATACGCAGTATTTT.

The chain carries TRBV28 and TRBJ2-4; TRBD2 agrees at 7 bases. Germline loops: CDR1 MDHEN, CDR2 SYDVKM. This CDR3 is built from 15 residues. With 6 bases clipped from V and 0 bases from J, the junction kept 5 bases outside the gene matches. Here the CDR3 reads CASSPGGVAKNIQYF. The CDR3 coding sequence is TGTGCCAGCAGCCCGGGGGGAGTAGCCAAAAACATTCAGTACTTC.

This clone was detected once. The V gene is TRBV27, the J gene TRBJ1-2; 7 bases match TRBD1. CDR1 MNHEY and CDR2 SMNVEV come from the germline V gene (reference sequence). After removal of 6 bases from V and 4 bases from J, the junction contained 8 bases not matched to a gene. This CDR3 spans 14 amino acids. Here the CDR3 reads CASSLTGAPYGYTF. DNA of the CDR3: TGTGCCAGCAGCCTTACAGGGGCCCCCTATGGCTACACCTTC.

This chain uses TRBV9 with TRBJ2-7; TRBD2 agrees at 8 bases. Trimming took 0 bases from V and 3 from J; bases not matched to a gene: 2. The CDR3 covers 14 residues. CDR1 is SGDLS, CDR2 YYNGEE, per germline. The CDR3 reads CASSVATSGYEQYF. CDR3 DNA sequence: TGTGCCAGCAGCGTAGCTACTAGCGGCTACGAGCAGTACTTC. Complete variable domain (other parts from reference TRBV9 and TRBJ2-7): DSGVTQTPKHLITATGQRVTLRCSPRSGDLSVYWYQQSLDQGLQFLIQYYNGEERAKGNILERFSAQQFPDLHSELNLSSLELGDSALYFCASSVATSGYEQYFGPGTRLTVT.

The J gene is TRBJ2-1, the V gene TRBV28; 9 positions match TRBD2. In germline, CDR1 is MDHEN, CDR2 SYDVKM. V shed 3 bases and J 8 bases; nucleotides not matched to a gene: 2. CDR3 size: 13 residues. CDR3 loop: CASSFAGGDEQFF. CDR3 DNA sequence: TGTGCCAGCAGTTTTGCGGGGGGGGATGAGCAGTTCTTC.

The V call is TRBV6-5, the J call TRBJ2-1; 10 bases agree with TRBD1. Trimming took 2 bases from V and 9 from J; bases not matched to a gene: 4. This CDR3 region has 14 residues. Germline V lookup: CDR1 MNHEY, CDR2 SVGAGI. CDR3 coding DNA: TGTGCCAGCAGTTACCAGGACAGGGGGACTGAGCAGTTCTTC. The encoded protein is CASSYQDRGTEQFF.

The chain has TRBV7-9 and TRBJ2-3; weak D call: TRBD2 (5 bases). The V and J ends lost 6 bases and 3 bases respectively, with 19 bases between them. The CDR3 is 16 residues long. CDR1 and CDR2 (germline): SEHNR, FQNEAQ (reference sequence). This chain's CDR3 is CASRPTSPSGTDTQYF. CDR3 DNA: TGTGCCAGCAGGCCTACTAGTCCCTCGGGGACAGATACGCAGTATTTT.

This clone was seen once. The chain has TRBV5-6 and TRBJ2-7, with 8 bases that match TRBD2. Germline CDR1 and CDR2: SGHDT and YYEEEE. After removal of 3 bases from V and 3 bases from J, the junction contained 8 bases not matched to a gene. The CDR3 sequence is 15 residues long. This CDR3 is CASSSPTSARYEQYF. DNA of the CDR3: TGTGCCAGCAGCTCCCCGACTAGCGCCCGCTACGAGCAGTACTTC.

CDR3 nucleotides: TGTGCCAGCAGCTACCCGGGACTCCGCGGGATCGAGCAGTACTTC. It specifies CASSYPGLRGIEQYF. The chain joins TRBV11-2 to TRBJ2-7; D possibly corresponds to TRBD2 (6 bases). Germline CDR1 reads SGHAT; CDR2 reads FQNNGV. V was cut by 4 bases and J by 6 bases, with 19 bases left in between. This CDR3 contains 15 residues.

The chain couples TRBV6-6 to TRBJ2-7; TRBD2 agrees at 8 bases. V lost 6 bases to trimming and J lost 5 bases; unmatched junction nucleotides: 3. Germline V gene sequence: CDR1 MNHNY, CDR2 SVGAGI (reference sequence). The CDR3 is 12 amino acids. CDR3 coding DNA: TGTGCCAGCAGGATGACTAGCGACGAGCAGTACTTC. This gives the protein CASRMTSDEQYF.

The J gene is TRBJ2-7, the V gene TRBV11-1, with D possibly matching TRBD2 (6 bases). The CDR3 length is 14 residues. Germline V gives CDR1 SGHAT, CDR2 FQDESV (reference sequence). The V and J ends lost 0 bases and 1 base respectively, with 7 bases between them. In DNA, the CDR3 is TGTGCCAGCAGCTTAGCCGGGGGATCCTACGAGCAGTACTTC. Translated: CASSLAGGSYEQYF.

This clone was seen a handful of times. The gene calls are TRBV19 and TRBJ2-3, with TRBD2 matching over 14 bases. This CDR3 contains 19 residues. Germline assignment: CDR1 LNHDA and CDR2 SQIVND (reference sequence). With 6 bases clipped from V and 5 bases from J, the junction kept 16 bases outside the gene matches. This CDR3 is CASSRGLAGGTEWQDTQYF. Here the CDR3 DNA reads TGTGCCAGTAGCCGCGGACTAGCGGGAGGAACTGAGTGGCAAGATACGCAGTATTTT.

V and J are TRBV7-9 and TRBJ2-2, with D possibly being TRBD2 (6 bases). Germline V gives CDR1 SEHNR, CDR2 FQNEAQ (reference sequence). With 3 bases removed from V and 6 bases from J, the gap between germline ends came to 8 bases. The CDR3 loop spans 13 amino acids. The CDR3 here is CASSFREAGELFF. The CDR3, as DNA: TGTGCCAGCAGCTTTAGGGAGGCCGGGGAGCTGTTTTTT.

As concerns this clone: Germline is not matched at one junction end, which may reflect a read error. This chain connects TRBV2 to TRBJ2-7; 7 positions match TRBD1. CDR3 length: 10 amino acids. Per germline, CDR1 SNHLY and CDR2 FYNNEI. This CDR3 reads CASSVQGVIF. The CDR3 DNA is TGTGCCAGCAGTGTGCAGGGGGTAATCTTC.

This clone was observed a few times. The J gene is TRBJ2-5, the V gene TRBV29-1; a possible D gene is TRBD2 (6 bases). Trimming cost V 7 bases and J 3 bases, with 18 bases left between them. CDR1 is SQVTM, CDR2 ANQGSEA, per germline. The CDR3 extends over 14 amino acids. Here the CDR3 DNA reads TGCAGCGCCGCCGGCCGGGGGTCGAAAGAGACCCAGTACTTC. It encodes CSAAGRGSKETQYF.

V usage is TRBV19 and J usage is TRBJ1-1; D gene ambiguous. The germline gives CDR1 LNHDA, CDR2 SQIVND (reference sequence). This CDR3 contains 11 residues. V was shortened by 4 bases and J by 6 bases, with 6 bases between the two germline ends. CDR3 DNA: TGTGCCAGTAGTAGTGGCCCTGAAGCTTTCTTT. It codes for CASSSGPEAFF. The complete variable domain, with remaining parts taken from reference TRBV19 and TRBJ1-1, reads DGGITQSPKYLFRKEGQNVTLSCEQNLNHDAMYWYRQDPGQGLRLIYYSQIVNDFQKGDIAEGYSVSREKKESFPLTVTSAQKNPTAFYLCASSSGPEAFFGQGTRLTVV.

In DNA, the CDR3 is TGTGCCAGCAGTGTACGGGAGGCCGGGGAGCAGTACTTC. Translating gives CASSVREAGEQYF. The chain combines TRBV25-1 with TRBJ2-7, with 7 bases aligning to TRBD2. The CDR3 has 13 residues. Trimming at V came to 4 bases and at J to 7 bases, leaving 7 bases not matched to a gene. Germline lookup yields CDR1 MGHDK and CDR2 SYGVNS.

V usage is TRBV23-1 and J usage is TRBJ2-1; 15 bases are a match to TRBD2. TRBV23-1 is reported as an ORF; its role is uncertain. The ends lost 6 bases at V and 8 bases at J; junction bases unmatched: 14. The CDR3 consists of 18 residues. CDR3 coding DNA: TGCGCCAGCAGCCAAGGGGGGACTAGCGGGAGGCGCCTCCATGAGCAGTTCTTC. Residues: CASSQGGTSGRRLHEQFF.

The V call is TRBV19, the J call TRBJ2-7; D gene uncertain. Trimming took off 4 bases at V and 7 bases at J, with 14 bases between the two ends. The length of the CDR3 is 13 residues. Germline CDR1 is LNHDA and CDR2 is SQIVND (reference sequence). CDR3 protein: CASSNGPGWEQYF. CDR3 coding DNA: TGTGCCAGTAGTAATGGGCCCGGATGGGAGCAGTACTTC.